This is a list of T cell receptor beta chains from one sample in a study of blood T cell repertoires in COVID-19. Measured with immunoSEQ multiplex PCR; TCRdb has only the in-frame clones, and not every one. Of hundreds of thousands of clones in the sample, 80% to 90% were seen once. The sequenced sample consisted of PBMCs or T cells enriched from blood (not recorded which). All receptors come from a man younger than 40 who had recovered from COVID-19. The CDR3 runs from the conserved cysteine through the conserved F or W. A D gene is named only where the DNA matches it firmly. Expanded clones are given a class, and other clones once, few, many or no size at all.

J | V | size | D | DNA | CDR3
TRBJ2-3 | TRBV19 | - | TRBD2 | TGTGCCAGTAGTACCGGGACTAGCGGGGCCTATAGCACAGATACGCAGTATTTT | CASSTGTSGAYSTDTQYF
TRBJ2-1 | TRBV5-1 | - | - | TGCGCCAGCAGCTTCGGGCAGGGGCCCAACAATGAGCAGTTCTTC | CASSFGQGPNNEQFF
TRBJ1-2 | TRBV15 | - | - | TGTGCCACCAGCAGAGATCTGAGGGATCAGGGCTACACCTTC | CATSRDLRDQGYTF
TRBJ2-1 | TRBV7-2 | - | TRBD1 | TGTGCCAGCAGCCTCACCTACCGACAGGGCAATGAGCAGTTCTTC | CASSLTYRQGNEQFF
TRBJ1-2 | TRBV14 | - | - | TGTGCCAGCAGCCAAAATCCACCCACGGGGTACGGCTACACCTTC | CASSQNPPTGYGYTF
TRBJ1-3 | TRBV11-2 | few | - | TGTGCCAGCAGCCCTACTGCGTACGGAAACACCATATATTTT | CASSPTAYGNTIYF
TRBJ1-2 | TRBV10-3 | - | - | TGTGCCATCAGTGAGATGGAGGGAACTAACTATGGCTACACCTTC | CAISEMEGTNYGYTF
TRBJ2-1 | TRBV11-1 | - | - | TGTGCCAGCAGCCCCAATGGCGGCTACAATGAGCAGTTCTTC | CASSPNGGYNEQFF
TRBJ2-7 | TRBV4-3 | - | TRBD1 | TGCGCCAGCAGCCAAGATCACAGGGGATCTTACGAGCAGTACTTC | CASSQDHRGSYEQYF
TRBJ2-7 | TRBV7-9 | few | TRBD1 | TGTGCCAGCAGTTCTGACAGGGTAGGTTTCAACGAGCAGTACTTC | CASSSDRVGFNEQYF
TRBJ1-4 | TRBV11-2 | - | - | TGTGCCAGCAGCTTAGTAGGGGCCTATAATGAAAAACTGTTTTTT | CASSLVGAYNEKLFF
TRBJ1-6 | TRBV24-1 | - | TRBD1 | TGTGCCACCAGTGATTCACGGGACAGACCCTCTACCGGGTCCTCACCCCTCCACTTT | CATSDSRDRPSTGSSPLHF
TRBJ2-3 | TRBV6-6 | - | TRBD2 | TGTGCCAGCAGTCCCTGGGACAGGGGACTAGCGGGGGGTAATGACGTGTCAGATACGCAGTATTTT | CASSPWDRGLAGGNDVSDTQYF
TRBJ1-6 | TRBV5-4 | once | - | TGTGCCAGCAGCTTGCGGGGACACTTTTATAATTCACCCCTCCACTTT | CASSLRGHFYNSPLHF
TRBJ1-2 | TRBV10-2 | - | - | TGCGCCAGCAGGGGGCCCGGCGTGGACTACACCTTC | CASRGPGVDYTF
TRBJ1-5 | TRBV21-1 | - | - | TGTGCCCGGGCCGGGGGAAATCAGCCCCAGCATTTT | CARAGGNQPQHF
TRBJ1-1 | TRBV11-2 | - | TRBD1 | TGTGCCAGCAGCCTAGGACAGGGTGGCACTGAAGCTTTCTTT | CASSLGQGGTEAFF
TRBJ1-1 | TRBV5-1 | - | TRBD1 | TGCGCCAGCAGCTCGGTGGGACAGGGGAACACTGAAGCTTTCTTT | CASSSVGQGNTEAFF
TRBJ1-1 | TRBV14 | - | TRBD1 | TGTGCCAGCAGCCCTAGACAGGGGGGGACTGAAGCTTTCTTT | CASSPRQGGTEAFF
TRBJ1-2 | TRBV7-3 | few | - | TGTGCCAGCAGCCAAGGACAAGAAGGCGGCTACACCTTC | CASSQGQEGGYTF
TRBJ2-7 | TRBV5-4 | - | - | TGTGCCAGCAGCTTGGGGGCAGCCGAGCAGTACTTC | CASSLGAAEQYF
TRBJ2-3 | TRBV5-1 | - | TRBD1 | TGCGCCAGCAGCCCTGGACAGGGACGAGATACGCAGTATTTT | CASSPGQGRDTQYF
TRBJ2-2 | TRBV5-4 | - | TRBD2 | TGTGCCGGAGGGACTAGCGCGGACGCGAACACCGGGGAGCTGTTTTTT | CAGGTSADANTGELFF
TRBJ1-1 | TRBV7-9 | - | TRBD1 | TGTGCCAGCAGCTTCGGGGACAGCATGAACACTGAAGCTTTCTTT | CASSFGDSMNTEAFF
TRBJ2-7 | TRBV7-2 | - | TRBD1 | TGTGCCAGCAGACGTACCGGGACAGGGGGCTACGAGCAGTACTTC | CASRRTGTGGYEQYF
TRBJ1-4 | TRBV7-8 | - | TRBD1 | TGTGCCAGCAGCCCCTCGGGGACAGGGAGGGAAAAACTGTTTTTT | CASSPSGTGREKLFF
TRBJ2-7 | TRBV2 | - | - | TGTGCCAGCAGTGAAGCGCTTCGGAGGTCCTTAGGATACGAGCAGTACTTC | CASSEALRRSLGYEQYF
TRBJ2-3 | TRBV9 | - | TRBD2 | TGTGCCAGCAGCGTAGTACCTAGCGGAACAGATACGCAGTATTTT | CASSVVPSGTDTQYF
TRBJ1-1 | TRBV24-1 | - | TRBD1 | TGTGCCACCAGTGACCCCGGACAGGGGGAGACTGAAGCTTTCTTT | CATSDPGQGETEAFF
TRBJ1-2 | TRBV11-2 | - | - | TGTGCCAGCAGCTTAGACCCCCCCTCCTATGGCTACACCTTC | CASSLDPPSYGYTF
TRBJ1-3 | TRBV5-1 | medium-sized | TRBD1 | TGCGCCAGCAGCACGACAGGGGACTCTGGAAACACCATATATTTT | CASSTTGDSGNTIYF
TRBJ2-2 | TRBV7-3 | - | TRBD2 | TGTGCCAGCAGCCCGTGGACTAGCGGCACCGGGGAGCTGTTTTTT | CASSPWTSGTGELFF
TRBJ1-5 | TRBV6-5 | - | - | TGTGCCAGCAGCCTTACGGGGTTCGATAATCAGCCCCAGCATTTT | CASSLTGFDNQPQHF
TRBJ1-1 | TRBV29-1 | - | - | TGCAGCGTCTCGGAGTATGGCACTGAAGCTTTCTTT | CSVSEYGTEAFF
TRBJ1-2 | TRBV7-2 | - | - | TGTGCCAGCAGCTTGGGGGTGGGGCGGGGAGACTATGGCTACACCTTC | CASSLGVGRGDYGYTF
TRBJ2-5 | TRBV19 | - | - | TGTGCCAGTAGTATCGGCGGCGCCCGGGAGACCCAGTACTTC | CASSIGGARETQYF
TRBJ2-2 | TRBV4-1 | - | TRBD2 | TGCGCCAGCAGCCCCCGGGGGACTAGCGGGTCATTGACGAACACCGGGGAGCTGTTTTTT | CASSPRGTSGSLTNTGELFF
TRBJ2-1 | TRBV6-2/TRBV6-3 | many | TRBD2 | TGTGCCAGCAGTTACGCTAGCGGGGGTCTCCACAATGAGCAGTTCTTC | CASSYASGGLHNEQFF
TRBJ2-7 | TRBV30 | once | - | TGTGCCTGGAATGCGGGCGGTAAATCCTACGAGCAGTACTTC | CAWNAGGKSYEQYF
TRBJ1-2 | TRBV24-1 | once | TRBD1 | TGTGCCACCAGTGAATCGGACAGGCCGGTTCACGGCTATGGCTACACCTTC | CATSESDRPVHGYGYTF
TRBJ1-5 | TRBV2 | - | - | TGTGCCAGCAGTGTCGGGGGGAATCAGCCCCAGCATTTT | CASSVGGNQPQHF
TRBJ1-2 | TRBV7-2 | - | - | TGTGCCAGCAGCCCCCGCGGTCAGGGCTACACCTTC | CASSPRGQGYTF
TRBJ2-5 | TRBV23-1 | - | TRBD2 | TGCGCCAGCAGTCAAAGCGGGGGCGATTCTCGGATTACCCCAGGACCGGAGGAGACCCAGTACTTC | CASSQSGGDSRITPGPEETQYF
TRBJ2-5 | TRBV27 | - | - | TGTGCCACAGAGCGGTTTGGGGAGACCCAGTACTTC | CATERFGETQYF
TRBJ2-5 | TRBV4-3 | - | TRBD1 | TGCGCCAGCAGCCAAGACCCCGGGACAGCGACCACCCAGTACTTC | CASSQDPGTATTQYF
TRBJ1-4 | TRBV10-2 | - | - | TGCGCCAGCAGTGAGTCTGGTTTCGGTGAAAAACTGTTTTTT | CASSESGFGEKLFF